This record covers a single TCR beta chain. This sample was included in a study of shared clonotypes between healthy human individuals. As for the study in general: Three plates were used per donor for CD4 naive, three for CD4 memory, two for CD8 naive and one for CD8 memory.

Measured with immunoSEQ multiplex PCR; TCRdb has only the in-frame clones, and not every one. Here the sample spans almost 700,000 clones, about 90% being singletons. Naive CD8 cells comprised CD45RO-negative, CCR7-positively selected cells, excluding terminally differentiated effector memory CD45RA+ cells. Germline CDR1 reads WSHSY; CDR2 reads SAAADI. The CDR3 extends over 15 amino acids. V lost 2 bases to trimming and J lost 6 bases, with 14 bases between them. This TCR derives from a man aged 25 to 45 in good health. Material: naive CD8+ T cells sorted from blood. The gene calls are TRBV10-2 and TRBJ2-1, with D possibly matching TRBD2 (5 bases). The CDR3 sequence is CASSEGLTKSNEQFF. Here the CDR3 DNA reads TGCGCCAGCAGTGAGGGACTTACCAAGTCCAATGAGCAGTTCTTC.